Listed below are T cell receptor beta chains from one sample, sequenced in a study of T cell responses to AZD1222 COVID-19 vaccine. Measured with immunoSEQ multiplex PCR; TCRdb has only the in-frame clones, and not every one. This repertoire shows 65,000 to 85,000 clones, about 85% found once; its top ten account for 21%. This material consisted of peripheral blood, taken on day 0 of AZD1222 vaccination. The receptors come from an adult in good health. CDR3s include the opening cysteine and the closing phenylalanine or tryptophan.

len: 14
v_gene: TRBV4-2
CDR3aa: CASSQVELQETQYF

len: 14
v_gene: TRBV19
CDR3aa: CASSIGLAEETQYF

len: 19
v_gene: TRBV7-6
CDR3aa: CASSLEALTRESYNSPLHF

len: 15
v_gene: TRBV11-2
CDR3aa: CASSWETGPNSPLHF

len: 15
v_gene: TRBV7-3
CDR3aa: CASSMTSGSTGELFF

len: 15
v_gene: TRBV4-2
CDR3aa: CASSQDGRMNYGYTF

len: 14
v_gene: TRBV6-2/TRBV6-3
CDR3aa: CASSYSTGNTEAFF

len: 13
v_gene: TRBV12-3/TRBV12-4
CDR3aa: CASSRQSNYGYTF

len: 16
v_gene: TRBV5-4
CDR3aa: CASSLPTLAGKNIQYF

len: 15
v_gene: TRBV7-3
CDR3aa: CASSISTGNTGELFF